This T cell receptor beta chain was observed in a study of cytomegalovirus exposure and HLA in healthy donors (TCRdb year 2017). For the study in its entirety: The 666 repertoires of the first cohort and the roughly 110 validation repertoires were produced on the same platform, according to a later analysis. The study aimed to test whether cataloging public T cell receptors could reveal signatures of past pathogen exposure. A separate validation cohort of about 110 different subjects was used in addition to the roughly 700-subject first cohort. High-throughput TCR immunosequencing, statistical association of individual TCRs with disease status, and machine learning were combined to predict cytomegalovirus infection status. Overall study results and their limits: Most TCR sequences were seen in very few donors, while some public TCRs were found in many individuals. In the study, 164 TCR beta chains were listed as associated with cytomegalovirus. Cytomegalovirus status was reported to be diagnosed by the classifier with high specificity and sensitivity in both the original and validation cohorts. In vitro tests confirmed that a few of the cytomegalovirus-associated TCR beta chains recognize cytomegalovirus antigens. The validation cohort had no HLA typing available for a later analysis, so co-occurrence within that cohort was assessed over all 120 or so repertoires. According to the authors, the approach could potentially be generalized to other disease states and immunological phenotypes. Subsequent analysis determined that TCRs grouped into clusters in the first cohort also showed a tendency toward co-occurrence across the 120 validation repertoires, and 94% of cluster scores exceeded 0.

Taken from the germline V gene, the CDR1 and CDR2 loops are SNHLY and FYNNEI. The CDR3 starts with the cysteine, ends with the phenylalanine, and has 12 residues. Solely the CDR3 DNA is kept, with 36 bases framed from the first base. Trimming accounts for 2 bases at V and 14 bases at J, while the number of junction bases matched to no gene is 6. This clone was seen only once. Its antigen specificity is not known. Base qualities were left out, and no much larger clone turns up one base away. Library preparation employed the immunoSEQ multiplex PCR assay. The original pipeline was this. A statistical classification framework was built to diagnose cytomegalovirus status from the catalog of TCR beta chain sequences. In TCRdb, the immuneACCESS table is reduced to in-frame sequences with V and J assigned. These tables do not hold every clone; where another copy was compared, an unresolved V gene accounts for under half, and the others remain unexplained. Clone size and the V and J calls come from that table; the DNA yielded D and trimming. The sample table records about 140,000 clones; 84% of these occur just once. The top ten clones comprise over 1.3% of the sample.

Separate from the approximately 700-subject first cohort, the validation cohort of around 130 subjects was the group to which the donors belonged. The V and J segments used are TRBV2 and TRBJ2-3; 8 central nucleotides agree with TRBD2. The receptor's source is a young woman in good health and CMV-seronegative. Sequencing was done on a sample of PBMCs. The CDR3 sequence is CASSELLAGTYF. The sequenced DNA is TGTGCCAGCAGTGAATTATTAGCGGGGACGTATTTT.